These 21 T cell receptor beta chains were all obtained from the same sample, sequenced in a study of T cells in Graves' hyperthyroidism and ophthalmopathy. RNA transcripts were the template for amplifying TCR beta CDR3 regions. The HTBI primer set drove a first-round RT-PCR of the TCR CDR3. TCRdb reanalysed the multiplex PCR reads using MiXCR and keeps one entry per CDR3 protein. The sample lists around 400,000 distinct CDR3 sequences, around 16% seen once, with around a quarter in the top ten. The material sequenced was blood. These receptors were collected from a woman aged 18-29 years with Graves' hyperthyroidism that later progressed to Graves' ophthalmopathy.

This clonotype showed up many times. The chain combines TRBV3-1 with TRBJ2-7; D not certain. V lost 0 bases and J lost 2, with 8 bases in between. From germline, CDR1 is LGHDT and CDR2 YNNKEL (reference sequence). The CDR3 consists of 14 residues. The CDR3 DNA is TGTGCCAGCAGCCAAGAAGGGATTACCTACGAGCAGTACTTC. It encodes CASSQEGITYEQYF.

This clonotype was seen at least ten times. CDR3 region: CASSERPSREILESSYEQYF. DNA of the CDR3: TGTGCCAGCAGTGAACGGCCCTCGAGAGAAATACTTGAAAGCTCCTACGAGCAGTACTTC. This chain connects TRBV2 to TRBJ2-7, with D hard to call. Germline CDR1 and CDR2: SNHLY and FYNNEI. The CDR3 runs 20 residues. The V end lost 2 bases, the J end lost 0 bases, and 26 bases lay between the germline ends.

This clonotype was recorded at least ten times. The rearrangement joins TRBV7-2 to TRBJ2-7; a possible D gene is TRBD2 (6 bases). Germline assignment: CDR1 SGHTA and CDR2 FQGNSA. Trimming stripped 0 bases from V and 2 bases from J, with 11 bases between. CDR3 length equals 15 residues. CDR3 protein: CASSLAPSVTYEQYF. CDR3 DNA: TGTGCCAGCAGCTTAGCGCCTAGCGTGACCTACGAGCAGTACTTC.

This clonotype was picked up a small number of times. This rearrangement joins TRBV27 to TRBJ1-5; 9 bases fit TRBD1. The germline V gene encodes CDR1 MNHEY and CDR2 SMNVEV (reference sequence). The CDR3 runs to 14 residues. Trimming took 5 bases from V and 6 from J; bases not matched to a gene: 5. CDR3 bases: TGTGCCAGCAGTCCCGGGACAGGGATTCAGCCCCAGCATTTT. This sequence encodes CASSPGTGIQPQHF.

This clonotype showed up just a few times. V and J are TRBV6-1 and TRBJ2-3; D is possibly TRBD1 (6 bases). V lost 4 bases and J lost 0, with 17 bases in between. The CDR3 is 17 amino acids. CDR1 and CDR2 (germline): MNHNS, SASEGT. In nucleotides, the CDR3 is TGTGCCAGCAGTGGGGTGGGACACCTAGGTAGCACAGATACGCAGTATTTT. Translating it yields CASSGVGHLGSTDTQYF.

This clonotype was counted many times. This chain links TRBV12-3 or TRBV12-4 with TRBJ2-2; TRBD1 aligns across 10 bases. V trimming: 7 bases; J trimming: 5 bases; junction bases outside the gene matches: 10. CDR3 length: 16 amino acids. CDR3 residues: CASIPWGDRGTGELFF. In DNA, the CDR3 is TGTGCCAGCATCCCCTGGGGGGACAGGGGTACCGGGGAGCTGTTTTTT.

This clonotype was counted only a few times. The V call is TRBV19, the J call TRBJ1-6; perhaps TRBD1 as D (6 bases). V was pared by 6 bases and J by 9 bases, with 12 bases between. Germline CDR1 and CDR2: LNHDA and SQIVND (reference sequence). CDR3 length equals 13 residues. CDR3 in amino acids: CASSVQGRSPLHF. Written as DNA, the CDR3 is TGTGCCAGTAGCGTTCAGGGGCGTTCACCCCTCCACTTT.

The table lists this clonotype with many counts. The CDR3 coding sequence is TGCAGTGCTAGAAACAGGGCGGGTAACTATGGCTACACCTTC. Protein product: CSARNRAGNYGYTF. The chain couples TRBV20-1 to TRBJ1-2, with a possible D match to TRBD1 (6 bases). There are 14 residues in the CDR3. CDR1 and CDR2 (germline): DFQATT, SNEGSKA (reference sequence). V shed 2 bases and J shed 1 base, with 11 bases lying between them.

This clonotype showed up just a few times. The chain combines TRBV27 with TRBJ2-2, with D perhaps TRBD2 (6 bases). Germline V gene lookup returns CDR1 MNHEY and CDR2 SMNVEV (reference sequence). CDR3 length: 18 residues. Between the trimmed V and J ends, which lost 4 bases and 1 base, there was a span of 19 bases. CDR3: CASSSNEKGLLNTGELFF. The CDR3 DNA follows: TGTGCCAGCAGTTCAAATGAAAAGGGACTCTTGAACACCGGGGAGCTGTTTTTT.

This clonotype has more than one count but fewer than ten. The chain links TRBV20-1 to TRBJ2-3, with 8 bases that match TRBD1. CDR1 DFQATT and CDR2 SNEGSKA come from the germline V gene (reference sequence). V lost 0 bases and J lost 4; bases outside the gene matches: 24. The CDR3 covers 21 residues. Written as DNA, the CDR3 is TGCAGTGCTAGAGATTCGTCGAGGACAGGGAGAGAGCGGAGCCAGCCAGATACGCAGTATTTT. As protein: CSARDSSRTGRERSQPDTQYF.

This clonotype appeared many times. The chain joins TRBV28 to TRBJ2-5; D might be TRBD1 (6 bases). This CDR3 contains 14 residues. Looked up from germline, CDR1 is MDHEN and CDR2 is SYDVKM. V gave up 3 bases and J gave up 4 bases, with 12 bases separating them. The CDR3 is CASSFSNRAETQYF. The CDR3 nucleotides read TGTGCCAGCAGTTTTTCAAACAGGGCAGAGACCCAGTACTTC. Supplemented by reference TRBV28 and TRBJ2-5, the full variable domain reads DVKVTQSSRYLVKRTGEKVFLECVQDMDHENMFWYRQDPGLGLRLIYFSYDVKMKEKGDIPEGYSVSREKKERFSLILESASTNQTSMYLCASSFSNRAETQYFGPGTRLLVL.

This clonotype was found many times. The V gene is TRBV28, the J gene TRBJ2-5; TRBD2 matches 12 bases. The V gene's germline CDR1 is MDHEN and CDR2 SYDVKM. This CDR3 has 15 amino acids. V lost 5 bases, J lost 5 bases, and 6 bases stayed unmatched. Here the CDR3 reads CASSQTSGSGETQYF. The CDR3 DNA reads as TGTGCCAGCAGTCAGACTAGCGGGAGTGGGGAGACCCAGTACTTC.

This clonotype was seen many times. The chain couples TRBV18 to TRBJ2-5, with no clear D. Germline V gives CDR1 KGHSH, CDR2 LQKENI. V shed 2 bases and J shed 1 base, with 14 bases lying between them. The CDR3 runs 16 residues. CDR3 bases: TGTGCCAGCTCACCAGGGATCGCTAGACTCCAAGAGACCCAGTACTTC. Its protein product is CASSPGIARLQETQYF.

In this sample, this clonotype turned up many times. This chain uses TRBV20-1 with TRBJ2-1; 11 bases map to TRBD2. This CDR3 has 14 amino acids. V lost 1 base to trimming and J lost 7 bases; unmatched junction nucleotides: 3. Germline loops: CDR1 DFQATT, CDR2 SNEGSKA (reference sequence). CDR3 DNA: TGCAGTGCTAGAGTAGCGGGAGGGGGTAATGAGCAGTTCTTC. Translated, it gives CSARVAGGGNEQFF.

The chain couples TRBV7-9 to TRBJ2-2; TRBD2 matches 11 bases. Trimming cost V 4 bases and J 3 bases; bases outside gene matches: 4. Germline V lookup: CDR1 SEHNR, CDR2 FQNEAQ (reference sequence). The CDR3 loop spans 16 amino acids. The CDR3 DNA reads as TGTGCCAGCAGCTACCTGGGACTAGCGGACACCGGGGAGCTGTTTTTT. This sequence encodes CASSYLGLADTGELFF.

This clonotype has more than one count but fewer than ten. This chain connects TRBV25-1 to TRBJ2-5; 7 positions agree with TRBD2. The CDR3 consists of 14 residues. CDR1 MGHDK and CDR2 SYGVNS come from the germline V gene. With 2 bases clipped from V and 2 bases from J, the junction kept 2 bases outside the gene matches. Here the CDR3 reads CASSELLAQETQYF. The CDR3 DNA sequence: TGTGCCAGCAGTGAACTACTAGCGCAAGAGACCCAGTACTTC. Together with reference TRBV25-1 and TRBJ2-5, the CDR3 gives the full variable domain: EADIYQTPRYLVIGTGKKITLECSQTMGHDKMYWYQQDPGMELHLIHYSYGVNSTEKGDLSSESTVSRIRTEHFPLTLESARPSHTSQYLCASSELLAQETQYFGPGTRLLVL.

The chain links TRBV28 to TRBJ2-7; TRBD1 aligns across 8 bases. Germline values: CDR1 MDHEN, CDR2 SYDVKM. The CDR3 contains 17 residues. With 2 bases clipped from V and 3 bases from J, the junction kept 12 bases outside the gene matches. The CDR3 spells CASSLMLGRGQGYEQYF. Written as DNA, the CDR3 is TGTGCCAGCAGTTTAATGTTGGGCAGGGGGCAGGGCTACGAGCAGTACTTC.

J is TRBJ2-7 and V is TRBV4-2, with D hard to call. V dropped 0 bases and J dropped 0 bases, with 18 bases sitting between them. Germline lookup yields CDR1 LGHNA and CDR2 YNFKEQ. The CDR3 spans 18 residues. Here the CDR3 DNA reads TGTGCCAGCAGCCAAGATGGATTCGGCAGGAGAAGCTCCTACGAGCAGTACTTC. Translated, it gives CASSQDGFGRRSSYEQYF.

In this sample, this clonotype turned up many times. The chain recombines TRBV12-3 or TRBV12-4 with TRBJ1-5, with D uncertain. The germline V and J ends were trimmed by 0 bases and 5 bases, with 11 bases remaining between them. The CDR3 loop spans 15 amino acids. CDR3 DNA sequence: TGTGCCAGCAGTTTAGCGGGAGGCAGCCATCAGCCCCAGCATTTT. Translating it yields CASSLAGGSHQPQHF.

This rearrangement joins TRBV20-1 to TRBJ2-7; tentatively, D is TRBD1 or TRBD2 (5 bases each). This CDR3 spans 13 amino acids. Germline CDR1 DFQATT, CDR2 SNEGSKA (reference sequence). The V end lost 7 bases, the J end lost 0 bases, and 13 bases lay between the germline ends. The DNA for the CDR3 is TGCAGTGGCGAGGGACCCAGCTCCTACGAGCAGTACTTC. Its protein product is CSGEGPSSYEQYF.

Only a few counts were recorded for this clonotype. The chain links TRBV7-8 to TRBJ2-1, with 11 bases that match TRBD2. The germline gives CDR1 SGHVS, CDR2 FQNEAQ. The trim removed 3 bases at V and 10 bases at J, leaving 23 bases unmatched. This CDR3 has 20 amino acids. CDR3 in DNA: TGTGCCAGCAGCTTTACACCCATTACTAGCGGGAGCGCTACCCTTAGGGAGCAGTTCTTC. Its translation: CASSFTPITSGSATLREQFF.